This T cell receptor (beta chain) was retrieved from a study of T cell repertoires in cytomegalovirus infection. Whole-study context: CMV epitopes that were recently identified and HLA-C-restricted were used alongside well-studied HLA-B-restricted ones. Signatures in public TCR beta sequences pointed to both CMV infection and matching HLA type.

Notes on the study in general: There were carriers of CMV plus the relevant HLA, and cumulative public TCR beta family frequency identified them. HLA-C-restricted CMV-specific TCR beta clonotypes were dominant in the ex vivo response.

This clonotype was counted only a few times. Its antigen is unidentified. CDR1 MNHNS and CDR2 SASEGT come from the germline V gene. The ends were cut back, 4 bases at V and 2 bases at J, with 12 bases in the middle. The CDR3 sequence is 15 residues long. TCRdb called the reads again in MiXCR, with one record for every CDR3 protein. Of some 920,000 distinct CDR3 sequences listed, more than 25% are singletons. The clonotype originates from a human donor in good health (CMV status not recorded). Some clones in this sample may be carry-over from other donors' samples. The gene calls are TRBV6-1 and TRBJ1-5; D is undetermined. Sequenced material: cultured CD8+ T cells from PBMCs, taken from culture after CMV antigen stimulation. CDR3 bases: TGTGCCAGCAGTGCCTTTCCCCAGGGCAATCAGCCCCAGCATTTT. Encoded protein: CASSAFPQGNQPQHF.